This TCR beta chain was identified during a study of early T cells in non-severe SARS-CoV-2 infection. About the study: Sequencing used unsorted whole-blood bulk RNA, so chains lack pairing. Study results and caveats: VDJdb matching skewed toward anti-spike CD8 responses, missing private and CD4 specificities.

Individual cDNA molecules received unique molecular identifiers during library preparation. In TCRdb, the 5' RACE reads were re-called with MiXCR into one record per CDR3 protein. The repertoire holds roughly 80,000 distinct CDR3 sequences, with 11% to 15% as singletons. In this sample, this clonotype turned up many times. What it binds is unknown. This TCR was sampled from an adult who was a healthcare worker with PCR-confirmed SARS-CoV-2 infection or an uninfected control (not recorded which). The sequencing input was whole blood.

In DNA form, the CDR3 reads TGCAGCGTTGAGACCAGGGGTTACACTGAAGCTTTCTTT. As protein: CSVETRGYTEAFF. The chain employs TRBV29-1 and TRBJ1-1; perhaps TRBD1 as D (6 bases). CDR1 SQVTM and CDR2 ANQGSEA come from the germline V gene. There are 13 residues in the CDR3. Between the trimmed V and J ends, which lost 3 bases and 3 bases, there was a span of 11 bases.